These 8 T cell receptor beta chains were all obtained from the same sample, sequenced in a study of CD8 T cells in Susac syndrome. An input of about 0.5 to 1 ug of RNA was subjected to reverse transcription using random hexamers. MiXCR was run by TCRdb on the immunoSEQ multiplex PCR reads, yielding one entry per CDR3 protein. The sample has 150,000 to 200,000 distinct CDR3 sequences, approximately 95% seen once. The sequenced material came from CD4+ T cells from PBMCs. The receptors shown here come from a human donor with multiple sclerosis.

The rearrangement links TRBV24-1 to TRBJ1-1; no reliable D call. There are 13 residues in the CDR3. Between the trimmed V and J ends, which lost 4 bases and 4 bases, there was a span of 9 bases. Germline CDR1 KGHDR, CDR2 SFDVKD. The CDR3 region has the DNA TGTGCCACCAGTGACCTTTATTTCACTGAAGCTTTCTTT. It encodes CATSDLYFTEAFF.

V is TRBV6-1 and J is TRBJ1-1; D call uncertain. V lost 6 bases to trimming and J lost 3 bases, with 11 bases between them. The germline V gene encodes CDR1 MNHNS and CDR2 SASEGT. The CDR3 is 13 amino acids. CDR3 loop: CASRSRGDTEAFF. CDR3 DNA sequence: TGTGCCAGCAGGAGTCGCGGGGACACTGAAGCTTTCTTT.

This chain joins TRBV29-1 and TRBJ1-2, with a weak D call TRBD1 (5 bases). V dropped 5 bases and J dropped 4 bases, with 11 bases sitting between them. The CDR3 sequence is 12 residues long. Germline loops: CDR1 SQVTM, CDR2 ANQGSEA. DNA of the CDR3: TGCAGCGTTTTGGGGGGTAGCTATGGCTACACCTTC. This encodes CSVLGGSYGYTF.

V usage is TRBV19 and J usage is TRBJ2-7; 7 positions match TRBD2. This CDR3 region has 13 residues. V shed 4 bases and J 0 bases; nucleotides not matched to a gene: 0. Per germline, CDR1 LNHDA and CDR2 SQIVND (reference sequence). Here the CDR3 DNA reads TGTGCCAGTAGTAGCGGGAGCTCCTACGAGCAGTACTTC. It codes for CASSSGSSYEQYF.

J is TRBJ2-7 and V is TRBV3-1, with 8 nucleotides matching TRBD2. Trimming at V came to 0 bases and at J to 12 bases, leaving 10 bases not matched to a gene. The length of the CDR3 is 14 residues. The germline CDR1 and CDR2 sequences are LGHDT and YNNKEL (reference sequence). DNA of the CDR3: TGTGCCAGCAGCCAAGATCACGACGGGAGGGCCATGTACTTC. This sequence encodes CASSQDHDGRAMYF.

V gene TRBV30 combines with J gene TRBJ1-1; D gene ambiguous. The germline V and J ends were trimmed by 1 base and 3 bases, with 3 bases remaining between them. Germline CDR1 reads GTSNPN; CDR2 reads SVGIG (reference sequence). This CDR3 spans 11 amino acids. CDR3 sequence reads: CAWSGYTEAFF. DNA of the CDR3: TGTGCCTGGAGTGGTTACACTGAAGCTTTCTTT. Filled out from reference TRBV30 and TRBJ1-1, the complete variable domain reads SQTIHQWPATLVQPVGSPLSLECTVEGTSNPNLYWYRQAAGRGLQLLFYSVGIGQISSEVPQNLSASRPQDRQFILSSKKLLLSDSGFYLCAWSGYTEAFFGQGTRLTVV.

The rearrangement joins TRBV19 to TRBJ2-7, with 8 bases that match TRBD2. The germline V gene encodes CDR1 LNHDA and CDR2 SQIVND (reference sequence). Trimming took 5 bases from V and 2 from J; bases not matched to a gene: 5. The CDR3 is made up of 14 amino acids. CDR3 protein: CASSLTSATYEQYF. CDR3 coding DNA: TGTGCCAGTAGTCTGACTAGCGCTACCTACGAGCAGTACTTC. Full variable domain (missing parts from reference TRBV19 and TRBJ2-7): DGGITQSPKYLFRKEGQNVTLSCEQNLNHDAMYWYRQDPGQGLRLIYYSQIVNDFQKGDIAEGYSVSREKKESFPLTVTSAQKNPTAFYLCASSLTSATYEQYFGPGTRLTVT.

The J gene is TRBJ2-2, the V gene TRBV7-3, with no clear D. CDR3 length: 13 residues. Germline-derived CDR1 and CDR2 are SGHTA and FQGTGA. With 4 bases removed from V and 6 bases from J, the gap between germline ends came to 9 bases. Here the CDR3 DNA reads TGTGCCAGCAGCTCAGAGCTGGCCGGGGAGCTGTTTTTT. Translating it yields CASSSELAGELFF.